This T cell receptor beta chain is drawn from a study of Ad26.COV2.S vaccination and SARS-CoV-2 variants. As for the study in general: Donor participated within the Ad26.COV2.S arm of the COV1001 trial. Participants got Ad26.COV2.S intramuscularly, once or twice 56 days apart.

This CDR3 region has 15 residues. The germline V gene encodes CDR1 SGHTS and CDR2 YDEGEE. The V end lost 2 bases, the J end lost 8 bases, and 17 bases lay between the germline ends. Study-wide results and limits: Reports say spike-specific CD8+ and CD4+ T cell responses covered substantial breadth after vaccination.

TCRdb's copy holds only in-frame clones and misses some; the assay was immunoSEQ multiplex PCR. The table records 300,000 to 400,000 clones, around 84% of them present only once. Described treatment: roughly 20 received Ad26.COV2.S at low or high dose, single or two shots; several received placebo; per-sample allocation not given. Sample collection was performed on day 63 after the first vaccine or placebo injection. Of note for this clone: Its specificity is not known.

The chain uses TRBV5-8 and TRBJ2-1; D gene ambiguous. This TCR was recovered from a person between 18 and 60 years old who received the Ad26.COV2.S COVID-19 vaccine or a placebo. The starting material was peripheral blood, obtained in a trial of Ad26.COV2.S vaccine versus placebo. DNA for the CDR3: TGTGCCAGCAGCTTAACCCGTCATGGTCGGGATGAGCAGTTCTTC. It is translated as CASSLTRHGRDEQFF.